This record covers a single T cell receptor beta chain. Its antigen is still unknown. Per-base quality was not reported, and no clone a single base away is much larger than it. This sample stems from a study of vaccination effects on CD4 cells after COVID-19 (dated by TCRdb to the early 2020s). About the investigation overall: Two doses of either the BNT162b2 or the mRNA-1273 mRNA SARS-CoV-2 vaccine were administered to participants. SARS-CoV-2 spike-specific CD4+ TCR repertoires were compared before and after mRNA vaccination in COVID-19 convalescent patients and in infection-naive vaccine recipients. A total of some eleven COVID-19 convalescent patients and several SARS-CoV-2-naive healthy vaccine recipients were included in the full study. In the study, cultures from other donors were sequenced using the Oncomine TCR Beta short-read assay on an Illumina iSeq 100.

The CDR3, from cysteine to phenylalanine, totals 14 residues. Only the CDR3 DNA is retained, 42 bases long and in frame from the first base. Sequences SGHRS (CDR1) and YFSETQ (CDR2) are obtained from the germline V gene. V is trimmed back by 4 bases and J by 1 base, and the junction contains 4 bases that no gene match accounts for. To identify antigen-specific CD4+ T cell clonotypes by their expansion, the ViraFEST assay first stimulated PBMC with viral peptide pools and then applied TCR sequencing. After less than 13 days of culture, CD4+ T cells were isolated with the EasySep CD4+ T cell isolation kit. The absence of prior SARS-CoV-2 infection in healthy vaccine recipients was confirmed by negative nucleocapsid antibodies before and after vaccination. A few million PBMC per well were cultured with 9 to 10 ug/ml peptides in IMDM containing 5% human AB serum, about 10 IU/ml IL-2 and gentamicin. Half of the culture medium was replaced with fresh IL-2-containing medium on days 3 and 7. Unless noted otherwise, every peptide stimulation condition was grown in triplicate wells. Using Ficoll-Paque Plus gradient centrifugation, PBMC were separated from whole blood and then either used fresh or cryopreserved at -140C. The overlapping peptide pools covered the spike proteins of SARS-CoV-2 as well as those of the common cold coronaviruses HCoV-NL63, HCoV-OC43 and HCoV-229E. The QIAamp micro DNA kit was used to extract genomic DNA from the cultured CD4+ T cells.

Library generation was performed with the immunoSEQ multiplex PCR assay. DNA from the cultured, isolated CD4+ T cells was subjected to TCR beta CDR3 sequencing. In the source study's methods: The analysis removed non-productive TCR sequences, trimmed reads to the CDR3 region, and retained only CDR3s that were 7 or more amino acids long. The MANAFEST web app was used to pick out antigen-specific clonotypes by comparing their expansion in peptide wells with that in reference cultures. For clones to be considered positive, expansion at FDR<0.05 versus reference and all other wells, an odds ratio above 5, and a frequency above 0.1% in two replicate wells were required. Clonotypes significantly expanded in SARS-CoV-2 spike wells and in at least one common cold coronavirus spike condition were defined as cross-reactive. Using the stringdist R package, CDR3 similarity was measured by Levenshtein distance, and unrooted trees were constructed with ape in R 3.6.1. Entries here come from immuneACCESS through TCRdb and include only in-frame sequences with V and J called. Some clones fail to appear in such tables; in the studies checked, an unresolved V gene covers under half of the shortfall, and the cause of the remainder is unknown. For V, J and clone size, that table is used; D and trimming come from the DNA. Counted in this sample were tens of thousands of clones; around three quarters of them appeared once. The leading ten clones occupy roughly 30% of the sample.

Beyond this particular receptor, the publication reports: Marked clonal contraction was observed in both infection-induced and vaccine-induced clones at late post-vaccination timepoints, consistent with waning T cell responses. Among healthy vaccine recipients, nearly all vaccine-induced clones were SARS-CoV-2 mono-reactive, and only 1 of 255 was cross-reactive with common cold coronaviruses. The study was limited by a small number of convalescent patients and lacked early post-infection timepoints.

This receptor was identified in a human donor who received a COVID-19 vaccine. Recombination joined TRBV5-1 with TRBJ1-1, and 7 junction bases match TRBD1. The sequenced sample was CD4+ T cells from PBMCs cultured with HCoV-OC43 spike peptides, obtained before COVID-19 vaccination. This specimen's cell subset or site label, per the study, means: HCoV-OC43 spike overlapping peptide pool stimulation. The CDR3 protein is CASSPGTANTEAFF. The nucleotides are TGCGCCAGCAGCCCCGGGACAGCGAACACTGAAGCTTTCTTT. The entire variable domain, with the stretches around the CDR3 drawn from the reference TRBV5-1 and TRBJ1-1 proteins, is KAGVTQTPRYLIKTRGQQVTLSCSPISGHRSVSWYQQTPGQGLQFLFEYFSETQRNKGNFPGRFSGRQFSNSRSEMNVSTLELGDSALYLCASSPGTANTEAFFGQGTRLTVV.